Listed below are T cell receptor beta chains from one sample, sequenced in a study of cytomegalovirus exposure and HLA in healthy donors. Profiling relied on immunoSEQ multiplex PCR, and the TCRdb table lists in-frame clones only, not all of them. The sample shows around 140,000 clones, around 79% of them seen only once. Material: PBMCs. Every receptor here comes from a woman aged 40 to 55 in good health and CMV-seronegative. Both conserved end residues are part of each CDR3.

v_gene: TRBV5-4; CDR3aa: CASSSPGQASYEQYF
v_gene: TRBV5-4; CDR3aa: CASRRDSSSYEQYF
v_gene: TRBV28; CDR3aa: CASSPPTTGTGYNSPLHF
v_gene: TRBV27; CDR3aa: CASSLARGWANTGELFF
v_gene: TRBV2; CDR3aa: CGTSGGAADTQYF
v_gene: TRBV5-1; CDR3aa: CASSLVAGGGDTQYF
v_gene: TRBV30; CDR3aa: CAWEVGGTGVGEQYF
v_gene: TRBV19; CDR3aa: CASSTQGDNSPLHF
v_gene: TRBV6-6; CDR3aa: CASSPPGAGRETQYF
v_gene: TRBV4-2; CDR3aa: CASSQEGQGLGNTIYF
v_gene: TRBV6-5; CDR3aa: CASKARQGAGGYTF
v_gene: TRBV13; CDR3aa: CASSLGRDSYEQYF
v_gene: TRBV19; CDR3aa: CASIRSDRGNGYTF
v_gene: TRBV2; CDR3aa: CASSDRGTGGTEAFF
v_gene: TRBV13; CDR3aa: CASSLGPSSYNSPLHF
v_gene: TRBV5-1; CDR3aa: CASSLGGFGETQYF
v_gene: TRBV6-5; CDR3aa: CASRPGQPNTEAFF
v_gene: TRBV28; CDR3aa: CASSLRDSYGYTF
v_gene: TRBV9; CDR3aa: CASSALDRELYTEAFF
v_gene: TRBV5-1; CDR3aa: CASSLQAQGGGYTF
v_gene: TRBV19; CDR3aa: CASSIGGGTEAFF
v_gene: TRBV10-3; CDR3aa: CAISVGQSINGYTF
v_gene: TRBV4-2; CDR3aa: CASSSLGGGTNTGELFF
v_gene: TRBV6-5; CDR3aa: CASRTGTANTGELFF
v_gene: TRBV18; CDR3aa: CASSPIAPTGNGYTF
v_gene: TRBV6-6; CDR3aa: CASGTPDKSPYEQYF
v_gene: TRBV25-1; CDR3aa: CASGGTSGEQTQYF
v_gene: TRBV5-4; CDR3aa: CASSFGGTMNTEAFF
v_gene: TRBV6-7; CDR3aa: CASNRAGQGSYEQYF